The rows below give T cell receptor beta chains drawn from one sample of a study of blood T cell repertoires in COVID-19. Sequencing was performed with immunoSEQ multiplex PCR; in TCRdb, only in-frame clones are kept and a portion is missing. This sample yields 150,000 to 200,000 clones, of which around four fifths are seen a single time; 11% belongs to the top ten. The sample comprised peripheral blood. Source of these receptors: a human donor in a cohort sampled during active COVID-19. Both conserved end residues are part of each CDR3. The order of the fields is CDR3 DNA, CDR3 protein, D gene, J gene, clone size, V gene. The D gene is left open where the match is weak. Only part of the rows carry a size: once, few, many, or a class if the clone is expanded.

CDR3 DNA: TGTGCCAGCAGTCTAGAATCCCACGGCTACGAGCAGTACTTC; CDR3 protein: CASSLESHGYEQYF; D gene: -; J gene: TRBJ2-7; clone size: -; V gene: TRBV7-9
CDR3 DNA: TGTGCCATCAGTGTGGACAGGGTTGGCGGTGGCTACACCTTC; CDR3 protein: CAISVDRVGGGYTF; D gene: TRBD1; J gene: TRBJ1-2; clone size: -; V gene: TRBV10-3
CDR3 DNA: TGTGCCTGGAGTTCCTCGGGACACCGGAACACTGAAGCTTTCTTT; CDR3 protein: CAWSSSGHRNTEAFF; D gene: -; J gene: TRBJ1-1; clone size: -; V gene: TRBV30
CDR3 DNA: TGTGCCAGCAGCGACAGCCCTGTCACAGGGGACGGCAATCAGCCCCAGCATTTT; CDR3 protein: CASSDSPVTGDGNQPQHF; D gene: TRBD1; J gene: TRBJ1-5; clone size: -; V gene: TRBV11-3
CDR3 DNA: TGCGCCAGCAGCCGAGATGAACAGGGGTGGGAGCAGTACTTC; CDR3 protein: CASSRDEQGWEQYF; D gene: TRBD1; J gene: TRBJ2-7; clone size: -; V gene: TRBV4-3
CDR3 DNA: TGTGCCAGCAGTTTAGGAACAGGGGGGATCTCCTATAATTCACCCCTCCACTTT; CDR3 protein: CASSLGTGGISYNSPLHF; D gene: TRBD1; J gene: TRBJ1-6; clone size: -; V gene: TRBV28
CDR3 DNA: TGTGCCAGCAGCCCGCGACTAGCGGGAGAACCCTACGAGCAGTACTTC; CDR3 protein: CASSPRLAGEPYEQYF; D gene: TRBD2; J gene: TRBJ2-7; clone size: -; V gene: TRBV7-9
CDR3 DNA: TGTGCCAGCAGCTTAACGGGGGTGGGCTACACCTTC; CDR3 protein: CASSLTGVGYTF; D gene: -; J gene: TRBJ1-2; clone size: once; V gene: TRBV11-2
CDR3 DNA: TGCGCCAGCAGCGGACAGGGTGAGGAAAAACTGTTTTTT; CDR3 protein: CASSGQGEEKLFF; D gene: TRBD1; J gene: TRBJ1-4; clone size: -; V gene: TRBV10-2
CDR3 DNA: TGCAGTGCTAGAGACTCCAATGAGCAGTTCTTC; CDR3 protein: CSARDSNEQFF; D gene: -; J gene: TRBJ2-1; clone size: -; V gene: TRBV20-1
CDR3 DNA: TGTGCCAGCTCGGCAGGGGGTATGCAGACCCAGTACTTC; CDR3 protein: CASSAGGMQTQYF; D gene: TRBD1; J gene: TRBJ2-5; clone size: -; V gene: TRBV6-5
CDR3 DNA: TGCGCCAGCAGTCATGGGACAGTGAGGGGAACTGAAGCTTTCTTT; CDR3 protein: CASSHGTVRGTEAFF; D gene: TRBD1; J gene: TRBJ1-1; clone size: -; V gene: TRBV23-1
CDR3 DNA: TGTGCCAGCAGTGGACAGGGGCCAGGGGTCTACGAGCAGTACTTC; CDR3 protein: CASSGQGPGVYEQYF; D gene: TRBD1; J gene: TRBJ2-7; clone size: -; V gene: TRBV28
CDR3 DNA: TGTGCCAGCAGTTACGAGGGAAAGATCAATGAGCAGTTCTTC; CDR3 protein: CASSYEGKINEQFF; D gene: -; J gene: TRBJ2-1; clone size: -; V gene: TRBV6-5
CDR3 DNA: TGTGCCAGCAGTTTATATTCTGGCACAGGTCGCACTGAAGCTTTCTTT; CDR3 protein: CASSLYSGTGRTEAFF; D gene: -; J gene: TRBJ1-1; clone size: -; V gene: TRBV28
CDR3 DNA: TGTGCCAGCAGCTCGGCCACAGGGTCCCCTGAAGCTTTCTTT; CDR3 protein: CASSSATGSPEAFF; D gene: -; J gene: TRBJ1-1; clone size: -; V gene: TRBV7-9
CDR3 DNA: TGTGCCAGCAGTTTAGCGACAGGGAGCTACACCTTC; CDR3 protein: CASSLATGSYTF; D gene: TRBD1; J gene: TRBJ1-2; clone size: few; V gene: TRBV12-3/TRBV12-4
CDR3 DNA: TGTGCCAGCAGTGATATCCCCACCGGGACAGAAGAATATGGCTACACCTTC; CDR3 protein: CASSDIPTGTEEYGYTF; D gene: TRBD1; J gene: TRBJ1-2; clone size: -; V gene: TRBV2
CDR3 DNA: TGCGCCAGCAGCCTTCTGACTGAGGGCACCGGGGAGCTGTTTTTT; CDR3 protein: CASSLLTEGTGELFF; D gene: -; J gene: TRBJ2-2; clone size: -; V gene: TRBV5-1
CDR3 DNA: TGTGCCAGCAGCGTATCGGGACTAACCGTGAGCAATGAGCAGTTCTTC; CDR3 protein: CASSVSGLTVSNEQFF; D gene: TRBD2; J gene: TRBJ2-1; clone size: -; V gene: TRBV9
CDR3 DNA: TGCGCCAGCAGCCAAGACACGGTTTATAATTCACCCCTCCACTTT; CDR3 protein: CASSQDTVYNSPLHF; D gene: -; J gene: TRBJ1-6; clone size: few; V gene: TRBV4-1
CDR3 DNA: TGTGCCAGCAGCGCCGGGACAGAGTACCAAGAGACCCAGTACTTC; CDR3 protein: CASSAGTEYQETQYF; D gene: TRBD1; J gene: TRBJ2-5; clone size: -; V gene: TRBV9
CDR3 DNA: TGTGCCAGCAGTTTAAACCACGCAACTAGCTCCTACGAGCAGTACTTC; CDR3 protein: CASSLNHATSSYEQYF; D gene: -; J gene: TRBJ2-7; clone size: few; V gene: TRBV6-5
CDR3 DNA: TGTGCTAGTGGTTTGGTAATCGGGACTAGCGGGAGAGAGACCCAGTACTTC; CDR3 protein: CASGLVIGTSGRETQYF; D gene: TRBD2; J gene: TRBJ2-5; clone size: -; V gene: TRBV12-5
CDR3 DNA: TGTGCCAGCAGCGTACAACTAACGGGTGAGCAGTTCTTC; CDR3 protein: CASSVQLTGEQFF; D gene: -; J gene: TRBJ2-1; clone size: -; V gene: TRBV9
CDR3 DNA: TGTGCCAGCAGCTCTTTAGCGGGGGTACGGGAGACCCAGTACTTC; CDR3 protein: CASSSLAGVRETQYF; D gene: TRBD2; J gene: TRBJ2-5; clone size: few; V gene: TRBV7-2
CDR3 DNA: TGTGCCATCAGTGAGTCGACGGCGGGCGCTGAGCAGTTCTTC; CDR3 protein: CAISESTAGAEQFF; D gene: -; J gene: TRBJ2-1; clone size: -; V gene: TRBV10-3
CDR3 DNA: TGTGCCAGCAGTTGGTTGAAGTCCACTTACGAGCAGTACTTC; CDR3 protein: CASSWLKSTYEQYF; D gene: -; J gene: TRBJ2-7; clone size: -; V gene: TRBV28
CDR3 DNA: TGTGCCAGCAGTATACGAGGGGAGACCCAGTACTTC; CDR3 protein: CASSIRGETQYF; D gene: -; J gene: TRBJ2-5; clone size: -; V gene: TRBV12-3/TRBV12-4
CDR3 DNA: TGTGCCAGCAGCTTAGAGGGACAGGGGCTCGGCGGGGAGCTGTTTTTT; CDR3 protein: CASSLEGQGLGGELFF; D gene: TRBD1; J gene: TRBJ2-2; clone size: -; V gene: TRBV7-7
CDR3 DNA: TGCGCCAGCAGCTTAGACAGCAGTATTGATGGCTACACCTTC; CDR3 protein: CASSLDSSIDGYTF; D gene: -; J gene: TRBJ1-2; clone size: -; V gene: TRBV5-1
CDR3 DNA: TGTGCCAGCAGCTTAAACACGATTAATTCACCCCTCCACTTT; CDR3 protein: CASSLNTINSPLHF; D gene: -; J gene: TRBJ1-6; clone size: -; V gene: TRBV11-2
CDR3 DNA: TGTGCCAGCAGTTTCAACGGGCGGGGGTTCTATGGCTACACCTTC; CDR3 protein: CASSFNGRGFYGYTF; D gene: -; J gene: TRBJ1-2; clone size: once; V gene: TRBV27
CDR3 DNA: TGTGCCAGTAGAGGACTAGGGTTTACCGGGGAGCTGTTTTTT; CDR3 protein: CASRGLGFTGELFF; D gene: TRBD2; J gene: TRBJ2-2; clone size: -; V gene: TRBV19
CDR3 DNA: TGTGCCAGCAGCAAGGGGACAGGGGGTCCCACTGAAGCTTTCTTT; CDR3 protein: CASSKGTGGPTEAFF; D gene: TRBD1; J gene: TRBJ1-1; clone size: -; V gene: TRBV27
CDR3 DNA: TGCGCCAGCAGCCAAGACGGGGACAGGGGGGTATTCCAGTACTTC; CDR3 protein: CASSQDGDRGVFQYF; D gene: TRBD1; J gene: TRBJ2-7; clone size: -; V gene: TRBV4-3
CDR3 DNA: TGTGCCACCAGACAGGGTAACACCGGGGAGCTGTTTTTT; CDR3 protein: CATRQGNTGELFF; D gene: TRBD1; J gene: TRBJ2-2; clone size: -; V gene: TRBV6-4
CDR3 DNA: TGCAGCGTTGATACGGGACAGGGGGCGCGCGGCTACACCTTC; CDR3 protein: CSVDTGQGARGYTF; D gene: TRBD1; J gene: TRBJ1-2; clone size: -; V gene: TRBV29-1
CDR3 DNA: TGTGCCATCAGTACAGGGATCGACACTGAAGCTTTCTTT; CDR3 protein: CAISTGIDTEAFF; D gene: -; J gene: TRBJ1-1; clone size: -; V gene: TRBV10-3
CDR3 DNA: TGTGCCAGTAGTGAGCGGGGGCTGGACATTCAGTACTTC; CDR3 protein: CASSERGLDIQYF; D gene: TRBD2; J gene: TRBJ2-4; clone size: -; V gene: TRBV19
CDR3 DNA: TGTGCCAGCAGCAACCGGGACAGGATGAACACTGAAGCTTTCTTT; CDR3 protein: CASSNRDRMNTEAFF; D gene: TRBD1; J gene: TRBJ1-1; clone size: -; V gene: TRBV5-5
CDR3 DNA: TGTGCCAGCAGGACTGGACTAGCGGCCACCCTCTACGAGCAGTACTTC; CDR3 protein: CASRTGLAATLYEQYF; D gene: TRBD2; J gene: TRBJ2-7; clone size: -; V gene: TRBV6-6
CDR3 DNA: TGTGCCAGTAGACGCGGGGGGATGGGAGATACGCAGTATTTT; CDR3 protein: CASRRGGMGDTQYF; D gene: TRBD2; J gene: TRBJ2-3; clone size: -; V gene: TRBV27